This T cell receptor beta chain comes out of a study of cytomegalovirus exposure and HLA in healthy donors. The study's findings and limits: TRBV6-2, TRBV6-3 and some other V segments were excluded as indistinguishable.

Comment on this clone: Its specificity is unknown.

The PCR employed 60 Vbeta primers together with 13 Jbeta primers. Some clones are missing from TCRdb's copy, which holds only in-frame ones; the method was immunoSEQ multiplex PCR. The table shows some 120,000 clones, with less than 85% occurring only once. Trimming stripped 4 bases from V and 3 bases from J, with 11 bases between. Germline CDR1 SGHRS, CDR2 YFSETQ. CDR3 size: 14 residues. The material sequenced was PBMCs. The chain carries TRBV5-1 and TRBJ1-3, with D maybe TRBD1 (6 bases). This receptor was taken from a female donor in good health and CMV-seronegative. This CDR3 is CASSTGTIGNTIYF. In DNA form, the CDR3 reads TGCGCCAGCAGCACCGGGACAATTGGAAACACCATATATTTT. Drawing the rest from reference TRBV5-1 and TRBJ1-3, the complete variable domain is KAGVTQTPRYLIKTRGQQVTLSCSPISGHRSVSWYQQTPGQGLQFLFEYFSETQRNKGNFPGRFSGRQFSNSRSEMNVSTLELGDSALYLCASSTGTIGNTIYFGEGSWLTVV.